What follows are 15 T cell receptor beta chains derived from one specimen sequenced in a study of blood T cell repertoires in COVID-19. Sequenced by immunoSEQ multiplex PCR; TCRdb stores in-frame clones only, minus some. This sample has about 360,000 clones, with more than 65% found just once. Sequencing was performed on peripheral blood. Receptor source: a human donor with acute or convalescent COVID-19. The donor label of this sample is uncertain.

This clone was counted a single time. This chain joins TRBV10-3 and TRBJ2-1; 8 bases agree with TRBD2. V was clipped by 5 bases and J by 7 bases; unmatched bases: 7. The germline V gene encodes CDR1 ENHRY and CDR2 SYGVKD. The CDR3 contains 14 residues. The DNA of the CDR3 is TGTGCCATCAGTACCGGGACTAGAGGAAATGAGCAGTTCTTC. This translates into CAISTGTRGNEQFF.

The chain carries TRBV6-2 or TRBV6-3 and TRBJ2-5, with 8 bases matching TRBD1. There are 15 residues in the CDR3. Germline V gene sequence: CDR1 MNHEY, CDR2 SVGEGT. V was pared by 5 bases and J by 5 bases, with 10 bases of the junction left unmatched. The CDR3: CASSRGQGGVETQYF. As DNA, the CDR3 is TGTGCCAGCAGTCGCGGACAGGGCGGCGTGGAGACCCAGTACTTC.

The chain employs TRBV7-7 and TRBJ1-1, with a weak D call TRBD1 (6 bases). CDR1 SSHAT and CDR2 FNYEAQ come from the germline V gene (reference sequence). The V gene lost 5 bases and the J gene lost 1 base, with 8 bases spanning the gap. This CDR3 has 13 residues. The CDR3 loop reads CASSEDRNTEAFF. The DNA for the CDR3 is TGTGCCAGCAGCGAGGACAGGAACACTGAAGCTTTCTTT.

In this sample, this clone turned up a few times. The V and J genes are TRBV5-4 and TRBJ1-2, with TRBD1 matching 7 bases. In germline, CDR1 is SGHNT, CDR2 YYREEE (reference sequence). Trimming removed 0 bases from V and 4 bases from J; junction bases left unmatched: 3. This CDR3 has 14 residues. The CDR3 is CASSLEGAGYGYTF. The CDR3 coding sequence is TGTGCCAGCAGCTTGGAGGGGGCTGGCTATGGCTACACCTTC.

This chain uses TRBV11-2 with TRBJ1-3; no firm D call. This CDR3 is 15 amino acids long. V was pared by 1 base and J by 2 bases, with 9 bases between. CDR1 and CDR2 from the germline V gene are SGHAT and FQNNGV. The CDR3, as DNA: TGTGCCAGCAGCTTAGTATTGACTGCTGGAAACACCATATATTTT. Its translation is CASSLVLTAGNTIYF.

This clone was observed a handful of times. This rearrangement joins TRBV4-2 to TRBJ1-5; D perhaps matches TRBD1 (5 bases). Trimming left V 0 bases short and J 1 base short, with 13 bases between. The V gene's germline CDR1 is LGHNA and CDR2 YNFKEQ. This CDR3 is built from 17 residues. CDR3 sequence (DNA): TGTGCCAGCAGCCAAGAGGCAGGGTATGGGAGCAATCAGCCCCAGCATTTT. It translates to CASSQEAGYGSNQPQHF.

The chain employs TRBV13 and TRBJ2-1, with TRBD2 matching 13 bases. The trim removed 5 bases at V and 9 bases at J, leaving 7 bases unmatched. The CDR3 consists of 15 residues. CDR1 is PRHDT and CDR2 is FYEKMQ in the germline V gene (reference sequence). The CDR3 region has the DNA TGTGCCAGCAGCCCAAAGACTAGCGGGGGGTTTGAGCAGTTCTTC. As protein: CASSPKTSGGFEQFF. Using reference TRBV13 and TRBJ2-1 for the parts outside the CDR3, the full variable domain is AAGVIQSPRHLIKEKRETATLKCYPIPRHDTVYWYQQGPGQDPQFLISFYEKMQSDKGSIPDRFSAQQFSDYHSELNMSSLELGDSALYFCASSPKTSGGFEQFFGPGTRLTVL.

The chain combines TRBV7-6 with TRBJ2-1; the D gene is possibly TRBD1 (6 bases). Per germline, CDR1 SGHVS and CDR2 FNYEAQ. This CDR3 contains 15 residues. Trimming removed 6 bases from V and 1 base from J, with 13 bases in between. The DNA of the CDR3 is TGTGCCAGCAGACGGGACACTGTTTCCTACAATGAGCAGTTCTTC. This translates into CASRRDTVSYNEQFF.

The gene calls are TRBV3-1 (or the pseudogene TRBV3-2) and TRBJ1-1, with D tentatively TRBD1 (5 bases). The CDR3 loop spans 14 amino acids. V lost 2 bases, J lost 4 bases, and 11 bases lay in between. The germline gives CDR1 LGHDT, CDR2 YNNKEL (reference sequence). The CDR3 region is CASSQQGIGTEAFF. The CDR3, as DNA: TGTGCCAGCAGCCAACAGGGTATTGGCACTGAAGCTTTCTTT.

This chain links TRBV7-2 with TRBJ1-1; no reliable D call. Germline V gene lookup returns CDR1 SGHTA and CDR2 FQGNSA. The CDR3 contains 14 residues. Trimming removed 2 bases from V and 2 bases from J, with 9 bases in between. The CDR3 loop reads CASSLQTTNTEAFF. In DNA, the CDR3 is TGTGCCAGCAGCTTACAGACAACAAACACTGAAGCTTTCTTT.

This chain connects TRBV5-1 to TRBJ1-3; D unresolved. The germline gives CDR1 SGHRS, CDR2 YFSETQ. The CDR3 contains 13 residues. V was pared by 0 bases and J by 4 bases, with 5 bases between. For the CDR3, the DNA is TGCGCCAGCAGCTTGGTTCGGGGAAACACCATATATTTT. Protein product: CASSLVRGNTIYF. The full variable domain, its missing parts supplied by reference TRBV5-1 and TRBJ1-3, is KAGVTQTPRYLIKTRGQQVTLSCSPISGHRSVSWYQQTPGQGLQFLFEYFSETQRNKGNFPGRFSGRQFSNSRSEMNVSTLELGDSALYLCASSLVRGNTIYFGEGSWLTVV.

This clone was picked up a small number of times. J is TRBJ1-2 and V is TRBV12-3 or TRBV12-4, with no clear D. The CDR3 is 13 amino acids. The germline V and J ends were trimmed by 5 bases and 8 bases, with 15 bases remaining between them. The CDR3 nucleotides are TGTGCCAGCAGTCTTCCCGGAGTTGGAGGCTACACCTTC. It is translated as CASSLPGVGGYTF.

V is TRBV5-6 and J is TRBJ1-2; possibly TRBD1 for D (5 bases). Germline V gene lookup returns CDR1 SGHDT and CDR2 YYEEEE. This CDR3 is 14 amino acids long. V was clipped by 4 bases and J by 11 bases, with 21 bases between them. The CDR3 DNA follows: TGTGCCAGCAGCCAGCGGGGCGTCCGGTTAGGTTACACCTTC. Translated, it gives CASSQRGVRLGYTF.

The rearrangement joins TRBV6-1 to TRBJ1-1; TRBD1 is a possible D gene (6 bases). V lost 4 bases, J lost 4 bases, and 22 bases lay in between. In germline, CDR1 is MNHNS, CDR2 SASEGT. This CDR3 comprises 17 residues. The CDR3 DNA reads TGTGCCAGCAGTGTATTCCCTTCCGGGGGGGCATCCACTGAAGCTTTCTTT. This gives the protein CASSVFPSGGASTEAFF.

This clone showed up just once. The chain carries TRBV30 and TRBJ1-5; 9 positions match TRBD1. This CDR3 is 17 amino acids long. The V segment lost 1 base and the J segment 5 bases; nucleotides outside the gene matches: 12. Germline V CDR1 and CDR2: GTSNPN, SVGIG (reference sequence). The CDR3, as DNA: TGTGCCTGGAGTGCTACGTTTCCGGGACAGGGTTATCAGCCCCAGCATTTT. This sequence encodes CAWSATFPGQGYQPQHF.